The sequence of this T cell receptor (beta chain) was determined in a study of vaccination effects on CD4 cells after COVID-19. Profiling relied on immunoSEQ multiplex PCR, and the TCRdb table lists in-frame clones only, not all of them. The sample contains about 16,000 clones, roughly 68% of which appear only once. Prior to sequencing, the ViraFEST assay stimulated PBMC with viral peptide pools, which expanded the antigen-specific CD4+ T cells. Culture lasted about ten days before CD4+ T cell isolation. Participants completed two doses of the BNT162b2 or mRNA-1273 vaccine. This CDR3 is 18 amino acids long. The V gene lost 4 bases and the J gene lost 0 bases, with 19 bases spanning the gap. Germline V gene data show CDR1 as LGHNA and CDR2 as YNFKEQ. To note about this clone: Its specificity is unknown.

Material: CD4+ T cells from PBMCs cultured with SARS-CoV-2 spike peptides, obtained after COVID-19 vaccination. The receptor was derived from a human donor who received a COVID-19 vaccine. V and J are TRBV4-2 and TRBJ1-5; D unresolved. The CDR3 nucleotides read TGTGCCAGCAGCCGAGATGCGTCCCAGATACATAGCAATCAGCCCCAGCATTTT. Its protein is CASSRDASQIHSNQPQHF.